The 11 T cell receptor beta chains given below trace back to one sample, sequenced in a study of blood T cells in healthy people across ages. The second PCR ran about 6 to 12 cycles with a sample-barcoded 5' primer and J-beta primers. TCRdb used MiXCR to reprocess the 5' RACE reads, holding one entry per CDR3 protein. This table has about 970,000 distinct CDR3 sequences, roughly 47% appearing once. The sequenced material came from blood. Source of these receptors: a woman aged 55-69 years in good health.

This clonotype was seen only a few times. The rearrangement joins TRBV4-2 to TRBJ2-3, with TRBD2 identical over 7 bases. Germline values: CDR1 LGHNA, CDR2 YNFKEQ. CDR3 length: 15 residues. V trimming: 0 bases; J trimming: 4 bases; junction bases outside the gene matches: 4. In DNA form, the CDR3 reads TGTGCCAGCAGCCAAGAAACGGGAGGACCAGATACGCAGTATTTT. Protein: CASSQETGGPDTQYF.

The chain combines TRBV2 with TRBJ2-7, with D possibly matching TRBD1 (6 bases). With the DNA end fitting TRBJ2-5 better, the J assignment may be wrong. Germline lookup yields CDR1 SNHLY and CDR2 FYNNEI. This CDR3 comprises 14 residues. The CDR3 protein is CASSGQGQWETQYF. In DNA form, the CDR3 reads TGTGCCAGCAGCGGGCAGGGGCAATGGGAGACCCAGTACTTC.

The rearrangement uses TRBV2 and TRBJ2-1; D might be TRBD1 (7 bases). The length of the CDR3 is 15 residues. CDR1 SNHLY and CDR2 FYNNEI come from the germline V gene. The germline V and J ends were trimmed by 4 bases and 5 bases, with 15 bases remaining between them. The CDR3, as DNA: TGTGCCAGCAGTGTCAGGGGGGTATTCCACAATGAGCAGTTCTTC. Protein sequence: CASSVRGVFHNEQFF. The whole variable domain, remainder taken from reference TRBV2 and TRBJ2-1, is EPEVTQTPSHQVTQMGQEVILRCVPISNHLYFYWYRQILGQKVEFLVSFYNNEISEKSEIFDDQFSVERPDGSNFTLKIRSTKLEDSAMYFCASSVRGVFHNEQFFGPGTRLTVL.

This rearrangement joins TRBV5-1 to TRBJ2-1; possibly TRBD1 or TRBD2 for D (5 bases each). Germline V gene sequence: CDR1 SGHRS, CDR2 YFSETQ. V was clipped by 4 bases and J by 4 bases, with 15 bases between them. CDR3 length: 15 residues. The CDR3: CASSTRGKDYNEQFF. CDR3 DNA sequence: TGCGCCAGCAGCACCCGGGGCAAGGATTACAATGAGCAGTTCTTC.

This clonotype was picked up a small number of times. The rearrangement joins TRBV29-1 to TRBJ2-7; D is unresolved. The CDR3 totals 12 residues. CDR1 is SQVTM and CDR2 is ANQGSEA in the germline V gene. The V and J ends lost 0 bases and 3 bases respectively, with 6 bases between them. CDR3 bases: TGCAGCGTTGAAGACAACGACTACGAGCAGTACTTC. Translated, it gives CSVEDNDYEQYF.

This chain connects TRBV6-2 or TRBV6-3 to TRBJ2-6; no firm D call. This CDR3 is built from 13 residues. Trimming left V 2 bases short and J 8 bases short, with 7 bases between. The germline V gene has CDR1 MNHEY and CDR2 SVGEGT. The CDR3 nucleotides are TGTGCCAGCAGTTACGGCAGCCCCAACGTCCTGACTTTC. As protein: CASSYGSPNVLTF.

V gene TRBV5-1 combines with J gene TRBJ1-6, with D possibly being TRBD1 (5 bases). CDR3 length equals 15 residues. Germline CDR1 is SGHRS and CDR2 is YFSETQ. Trimming shortened V by 2 bases and J by 5 bases, and 11 bases separated the two germline ends. CDR3 bases: TGCGCCAGCAGCTTACTCGACAGCCATAATTCACCCCTCCACTTT. Protein: CASSLLDSHNSPLHF.

The rearrangement uses TRBV24-1 and TRBJ2-1, with TRBD2 matching over 9 bases. Trimming removed 5 bases from V and 4 bases from J; junction bases left unmatched: 5. The CDR3 consists of 15 residues. Germline lookup yields CDR1 KGHDR and CDR2 SFDVKD. In DNA, the CDR3 is TGTGCCACCAGTGGCTCTAGCGGGAAGTACAATGAGCAGTTCTTC. Translating it yields CATSGSSGKYNEQFF.

This chain connects TRBV6-5 to TRBJ2-1, with 12 bases matching TRBD2. Trimming cost V 4 bases and J 3 bases; bases outside gene matches: 4. This CDR3 region has 16 residues. CDR1 is MNHEY and CDR2 is SVGAGI in the germline V gene. The chain's CDR3 is CASSWTSGNHYNEQFF. The DNA of the CDR3 is TGTGCCAGCAGTTGGACTAGCGGGAACCACTACAATGAGCAGTTCTTC.

CDR3 sequence reads: CASSPGQGTTDTQYF. The CDR3 region has the DNA TGTGCCAGCAGTCCGGGACAGGGGACCACAGATACGCAGTATTTT. This sequence joins TRBV27 and TRBJ2-3; the match to TRBD1 covers 10 bases. The CDR3 is made up of 15 amino acids. Germline V gives CDR1 MNHEY, CDR2 SMNVEV (reference sequence). V lost 5 bases, J lost 2 bases, and 4 bases stayed unmatched.

This clonotype was seen a few times. The chain has TRBV29-1 and TRBJ2-5; TRBD2 matches at 8 bases. From germline, CDR1 is SQVTM and CDR2 ANQGSEA. The trim removed 6 bases at V and 0 bases at J, leaving 9 bases unmatched. CDR3 length equals 15 residues. Written as DNA, the CDR3 is TGCAGCGTCGAGAGCGGGAGAAATAACCAAGAGACCCAGTACTTC. Amino acids: CSVESGRNNQETQYF.